The 31 T cell receptor beta chains reported below all come from one sample, sequenced in a study of blood T cells in healthy people across ages. Sample-barcoded 5' priming and a J-beta primer mix drove a second PCR of about 7 to 12 cycles. TCRdb called the 5' RACE reads again in MiXCR, with one record for every CDR3 protein. Of fewer than 2,000,000 distinct CDR3 sequences in the sample, around 35% are singletons; the top ten hold around 10%. What was sequenced was blood. Receptor source: a woman younger than 45 in good health.

The table lists this clonotype with a few counts. DNA of the CDR3: TGTGCCAGCAGTCAAGACAGGGTAGCCAACATTCAGTACTTC. Translating gives CASSQDRVANIQYF. The chain employs TRBV6-5 and TRBJ2-4; 7 nucleotides agree with TRBD1. CDR1 MNHEY and CDR2 SVGAGI come from the germline V gene. The J segment lost 7 bases and the V segment lost 5 bases, leaving 8 bases of the junction unmatched. This CDR3 has 14 residues.

This chain joins TRBV5-5 and TRBJ2-1; perhaps TRBD2 as D (7 bases). This CDR3 is built from 17 residues. Germline V gives CDR1 SGHKS, CDR2 YYEKEE (reference sequence). Trimming cost V 3 bases and J 2 bases, with 18 bases left between them. DNA for the CDR3: TGTGCCAGCAGCTCCTGGGGGGGAAAGGGGGCCTACAATGAGCAGTTCTTC. Its translation is CASSSWGGKGAYNEQFF.

J is TRBJ2-6 and V is TRBV7-9; TRBD1 matches 10 bases. This CDR3 is built from 18 residues. V gave up 5 bases and J gave up 3 bases; unmatched junction bases: 10. Germline lookup yields CDR1 SEHNR and CDR2 FQNEAQ (reference sequence). The CDR3 nucleotides read TGTGCCAGCAGCCCCGACAGGGGGCTTCACCGTGGGGCCAACGTCCTGACTTTC. Its protein is CASSPDRGLHRGANVLTF. Full variable domain (missing parts from reference TRBV7-9 and TRBJ2-6): DTGVSQNPRHKITKRGQNVTFRCDPISEHNRLYWYRQTLGQGPEFLTYFQNEAQLEKSRLLSDRFSAERPKGSFSTLEIQRTEQGDSAMYLCASSPDRGLHRGANVLTFGAGSRLTVL.

This clonotype was seen a few times. V gene TRBV9 combines with J gene TRBJ2-7; either TRBD1 or TRBD2 may fit D (6 bases each). Germline CDR1 reads SGDLS; CDR2 reads YYNGEE. Between the trimmed V and J ends, which lost 5 bases and 7 bases, there was a span of 19 bases. The CDR3 is 14 amino acids. The CDR3: CASSSGTLRGEQYF. CDR3 DNA: TGTGCCAGCAGTTCCGGGACTCTGAGGGGGGAGCAGTACTTC.

Worth noting for this clonotype: A read error may explain this, as a much larger clone is one base away. The rearrangement uses TRBV4-2 and TRBJ2-1; D is possibly TRBD1 (5 bases). The V and J ends lost 0 bases and 4 bases respectively, with 10 bases between them. The CDR3 loop spans 15 amino acids. Germline lookup yields CDR1 LGHNA and CDR2 YNFKEQ. CDR3 in amino acids: CASSQEADSYNEQFF. The CDR3 DNA sequence: TGTGCCAGCAGCCAAGAAGCTGACAGTTACAATGAGCAGTTCTTC.

This chain joins TRBV4-1 and TRBJ2-1, with unresolved D. Germline V CDR1 and CDR2: MGHRA, YSYEKL. The CDR3 has 19 amino acids. V shed 0 bases and J shed 0 bases, with 18 bases lying between them. CDR3: CASSQDSHRRLSSYNEQFF. CDR3 nucleotide sequence: TGCGCCAGCAGCCAAGATTCCCATCGGCGACTCAGCTCCTACAATGAGCAGTTCTTC.

The chain links TRBV6-1 to TRBJ1-2; D may be TRBD1 (6 bases). The CDR3 covers 13 residues. Trimming cost V 6 bases and J 3 bases, with 11 bases left between them. CDR1 MNHNS and CDR2 SASEGT come from the germline V gene. CDR3 in DNA: TGTGCCAGCAGGGCAGGGGTAGACTATGGCTACACCTTC. Protein product: CASRAGVDYGYTF.

The rearrangement joins TRBV24-1 to TRBJ2-1, with 10 nucleotides matching TRBD1. J gave up 2 bases and V 7 bases, and 4 bases lay outside the gene matches. The CDR3 runs 15 residues. Per the germline V gene, CDR1 is KGHDR and CDR2 is SFDVKD. CDR3 amino acids: CATRTGQGTYNEQFF. CDR3 nucleotides: TGTGCCACCAGGACGGGACAGGGGACCTACAATGAGCAGTTCTTC.

This chain connects TRBV20-1 to TRBJ2-3; 9 bases are a match to TRBD2. Losses at the gene ends were 3 bases for V and 4 bases for J; bases not matched to a gene: 5. The germline gives CDR1 DFQATT, CDR2 SNEGSKA (reference sequence). This CDR3 has 14 amino acids. CDR3 sequence: CSASGGGAPDTQYF. The CDR3 bases are TGCAGTGCTAGTGGCGGGGGGGCCCCAGATACGCAGTATTTT.

The genes are TRBV20-1 and TRBJ1-6; D is ambiguous. This CDR3 has 15 residues. V was shortened by 5 bases and J by 10 bases, with 21 bases between the two germline ends. Germline CDR1 and CDR2: DFQATT and SNEGSKA (reference sequence). In DNA form, the CDR3 reads TGCAGTGCTCTTAAAGAAGGGCATACGGGCTCACCCCTCCACTTT. This translates into CSALKEGHTGSPLHF.

About this clonotype: This may be a read error: a much more frequent sequence differs by one nucleotide. The chain links TRBV12-3 or TRBV12-4 to TRBJ2-3; 11 positions match TRBD2. Trimming cost V 7 bases and J 4 bases; bases outside gene matches: 7. The CDR3 extends over 15 amino acids. The CDR3 nucleotides read TGTGCCAGCACTTCGGGACTAGCGGACGCAGATACGCAGTATTTT. It translates to CASTSGLADADTQYF.

The sample holds a few counts of this clonotype. This chain connects TRBV2 to TRBJ1-2; D gene uncertain. CDR1 is SNHLY, CDR2 FYNNEI, per germline. The CDR3 covers 13 residues. The CDR3 protein is CAFTGELHYGYTF. The CDR3 nucleotides read TGTGCTTTCACGGGAGAGTTGCACTATGGCTACACCTTC.

CDR3 residues: CASSPSPPGSGTNTGELFF. In nucleotides, the CDR3 is TGTGCCAGCTCACCATCTCCGCCGGGGAGCGGGACGAACACCGGGGAGCTGTTTTTT. The genes are TRBV18 and TRBJ2-2; 7 bases agree with TRBD2. V was clipped by 2 bases and J by 0 bases; unmatched bases: 12. CDR3 length: 19 residues. Per the germline V gene, CDR1 is KGHSH and CDR2 is LQKENI.

This clonotype showed up just a few times. The chain joins TRBV12-3 or TRBV12-4 to TRBJ2-7, with D unresolved. This CDR3 region has 15 residues. Trimming removed 4 bases at V and 1 base at J, with 14 bases between. CDR3 loop: CASSSDPGGSYEQYF. DNA of the CDR3: TGTGCCAGCAGTTCCGACCCTGGCGGTTCCTACGAGCAGTACTTC.

The chain employs TRBV12-3 or TRBV12-4 and TRBJ2-7; D remains unclear. The CDR3 totals 13 residues. V gave up 4 bases and J gave up 4 bases, with 11 bases separating them. CDR3 bases: TGTGCCAGCAGTTCGGAACACCCGTACGAGCAGTACTTC. Translating it yields CASSSEHPYEQYF.

In this sample, this clonotype turned up a few times. This chain links TRBV27 with TRBJ2-2; a possible D gene is TRBD2 (7 bases). V lost 4 bases, J lost 7 bases, and 16 bases lay in between. The germline V gene has CDR1 MNHEY and CDR2 SMNVEV (reference sequence). This CDR3 comprises 15 residues. The CDR3 spells CASSSKGEGFGELFF. DNA of the CDR3: TGTGCCAGCAGTTCCAAGGGGGAGGGTTTCGGGGAGCTGTTTTTT.

As regards this clonotype: At one of its ends the junction is not consistent with the germline gene, which may arise from a read error. The V call is TRBV7-3, the J call TRBJ2-3, with D possibly being TRBD1 (6 bases). The CDR3 totals 15 residues. Germline CDR1 reads SGHTA; CDR2 reads FQGTGA. The CDR3 sequence is CASSPGTSSTDAQYF. The CDR3, as DNA: TGTGCCAGCAGTCCCGGGACAAGTAGCACAGATGCGCAGTATTTT. Full variable domain (rest looked up from reference TRBV7-3 and TRBJ2-3): GAGVSQTPSNKVTEKGKYVELRCDPISGHTALYWYRQSLGQGPEFLIYFQGTGAADDSGLPNDRFFAVRPEGSVSTLKIQRTERGDSAVYLCASSPGTSSTDAQYFGPGTRLTVL.

This chain connects TRBV20-1 to TRBJ2-7; 7 bases fit TRBD1. V lost 2 bases, J lost 7 bases, and 8 bases stayed unmatched. This CDR3 is 13 amino acids long. Germline V CDR1 and CDR2: DFQATT, SNEGSKA (reference sequence). CDR3 amino acids: CSARPGTANEQYF. CDR3 DNA sequence: TGCAGTGCTAGACCCGGGACAGCTAATGAGCAGTACTTC.

The rearrangement links TRBV20-1 to TRBJ1-1; D perhaps matches TRBD1 (5 bases). The germline V gene has CDR1 DFQATT and CDR2 SNEGSKA (reference sequence). The CDR3 consists of 12 residues. The CDR3 DNA reads as TGCAGCCTCGGGACCTCGAACACTGAAGCTTTCTTT. Amino acids: CSLGTSNTEAFF.

In its sample, this clonotype was seen a few times. This chain uses TRBV7-2 with TRBJ2-1, with 10 bases aligning to TRBD2. Germline V gene sequence: CDR1 SGHTA, CDR2 FQGNSA. The CDR3 sequence is 16 residues long. The V gene end was trimmed by 0 bases and the J gene end by 9 bases; junction bases not matched to a gene: 8. The DNA for the CDR3 is TGTGCCAGCAGCTTAGCGTTGGCTAGCGGGGGTGGTGAGCAGTTCTTC. Its protein is CASSLALASGGGEQFF.

This clonotype occurred a few times. The chain employs TRBV7-9 and TRBJ1-4; a possible D gene is TRBD1 (6 bases). The V gene's germline CDR1 is SEHNR and CDR2 FQNEAQ (reference sequence). V was pared by 5 bases and J by 0 bases, with 16 bases between. The CDR3 sequence is 17 residues long. The CDR3 protein is CASSQSTGFATNEKLFF. The CDR3 DNA reads TGTGCCAGCAGCCAATCGACAGGATTTGCAACTAATGAAAAACTGTTTTTT.

This clonotype has ten or more counts. The CDR3: CASSSGGAYNEQFF. For the CDR3, the DNA is TGTGCCAGCAGTAGCGGGGGGGCCTACAATGAGCAGTTCTTC. The rearrangement links TRBV6-2 or TRBV6-3 to TRBJ2-1, with 10 bases lining up with TRBD2. The germline gives CDR1 MNHEY, CDR2 SVGEGT. This CDR3 has 14 residues. J lost 2 bases, V lost 5 bases, and 0 bases had no gene match.

This clonotype was detected a few times. The chain joins TRBV2 to TRBJ2-1; 12 bases are shared with TRBD2. The CDR3 extends over 15 amino acids. Germline V gene lookup returns CDR1 SNHLY and CDR2 FYNNEI. The J segment lost 8 bases and the V segment lost 7 bases, leaving 9 bases of the junction unmatched. CDR3 DNA: TGTGCCAGCAAACGGCTAGCGGGGGGGCGCGATGAGCAGTTCTTC. It translates to CASKRLAGGRDEQFF.

The table lists this clonotype with a few counts. The chain combines TRBV6-6 with TRBJ2-7, with 8 bases lining up with TRBD1. The CDR3 is made up of 14 amino acids. V was pared by 8 bases and J by 2 bases, with 8 bases of the junction left unmatched. Looked up from germline, CDR1 is MNHNY and CDR2 is SVGAGI (reference sequence). The CDR3 loop is CASQERQGTYEQYF. For the CDR3, the DNA is TGTGCCAGCCAAGAGAGACAGGGGACCTACGAGCAGTACTTC.

The rearrangement uses TRBV6-4 and TRBJ2-1; D unclear. CDR1 is MRHNA, CDR2 SNTAGT, per germline. Trimming took off 6 bases at V and 3 bases at J, with 9 bases between the two ends. The CDR3 sequence is 13 residues long. The CDR3 loop is CASSKDVYNEQFF. Written as DNA, the CDR3 is TGTGCCAGCAGCAAAGATGTCTACAATGAGCAGTTCTTC.

This clonotype was seen a handful of times. This chain uses TRBV28 with TRBJ2-5, with 8 bases matching TRBD1. CDR3 size: 14 residues. Looked up from germline, CDR1 is MDHEN and CDR2 is SYDVKM. With V trimmed by 8 bases and J by 5 bases, 10 bases remained unmatched. CDR3: CASRPDRGSETQYF. CDR3 DNA sequence: TGTGCCAGCCGCCCCGACAGGGGAAGTGAGACCCAGTACTTC.

This clonotype occurred a few times. The chain is built from TRBV7-7 and TRBJ2-1; 7 bases align to TRBD2. This CDR3 comprises 15 residues. V shed 1 base and J 8 bases; nucleotides not matched to a gene: 8. Germline loops: CDR1 SSHAT, CDR2 FNYEAQ (reference sequence). Here the CDR3 reads CASSLGGSALDEQFF. The DNA for the CDR3 is TGTGCCAGCAGCTTAGGCGGGAGTGCCTTAGATGAGCAGTTCTTC.

This clonotype was counted a few times. The gene calls are TRBV12-3 or TRBV12-4 and TRBJ1-2; a possible D gene is TRBD1 (5 bases). The ends were cut back, 5 bases at V and 1 base at J, with 14 bases in the middle. The CDR3 spans 15 residues. CDR3 DNA sequence: TGTGCCAGCAGTCTGGACGGCGGGGGTAACTATGGCTACACCTTC. It encodes CASSLDGGGNYGYTF.

Only a few counts were recorded for this clonotype. V gene TRBV7-8 combines with J gene TRBJ1-1, with D hard to call. V was clipped by 9 bases and J by 0 bases, with 17 bases between them. This CDR3 is 15 amino acids long. From germline, CDR1 is SGHVS and CDR2 FQNEAQ. DNA of the CDR3: TGTGCCAGTACTTTAGTGGCAAACTTGAACACTGAAGCTTTCTTT. It yields the protein CASTLVANLNTEAFF.

This clonotype was seen many times. The CDR3: CSASGGAPAYNEQFF. As DNA, the CDR3 is TGCAGTGCTTCAGGAGGAGCGCCCGCCTACAATGAGCAGTTCTTC. The chain uses TRBV20-1 and TRBJ2-1; D possibly corresponds to TRBD2 (5 bases). Germline V gene data show CDR1 as DFQATT and CDR2 as SNEGSKA (reference sequence). V lost 5 bases and J 2 bases, leaving 16 bases between the germline ends. This CDR3 contains 15 residues.

The V gene is TRBV7-8, the J gene TRBJ2-1; no clear D. With 4 bases removed from V and 4 bases from J, the gap between germline ends came to 8 bases. The CDR3 contains 13 residues. The germline V gene has CDR1 SGHVS and CDR2 FQNEAQ. Written as DNA, the CDR3 is TGTGCCAGCAGCTCCCCCTTATACAATGAGCAGTTCTTC. Amino acids: CASSSPLYNEQFF.